This T cell receptor beta chain was profiled in a study of blood T cell repertoires in COVID-19. The wider study: Specimens from acute and convalescent COVID-19 originated in the United States, Italy and Spain. T cells, B-cell-depleted T cells, or PBMCs supplied cDNA or gDNA.

Authors' processing steps: From reference gene primer amplification, estimates of nucleated cell counts were derived. Sequencing was performed with immunoSEQ multiplex PCR; in TCRdb, only in-frame clones are kept and a portion is missing. The V and J calls and clone size come from that table; D and trimming were worked out from the DNA. The top ten clones hold 1.5% to 2% of a sample with around 200,000 clones, roughly 86% of them seen once. Trimming cost V 4 bases and J 8 bases; bases outside gene matches: 12. Germline V CDR1 and CDR2: KGHSH, LQKENI. The CDR3 consists of 16 residues. The origin of this receptor is a man aged 18-30 years with active or convalescent COVID-19. Sequencing used peripheral blood. The rearrangement links TRBV18 to TRBJ2-4; 9 bases agree with TRBD2. The CDR3 sequence is CASSRKTSGGLDIQYF. CDR3 nucleotides: TGTGCCAGCTCACGTAAGACTAGCGGCGGGTTAGACATTCAGTACTTC.